This is a list of T cell receptor beta chains from one sample in a study of post-analysis software for immune sequencing data. MiXCR, applied by TCRdb to the PCR reads, yields one record per CDR3 protein. The data hold 750,000 to 950,000 distinct CDR3 sequences, with about half observed a single time. The sequenced material came from blood. The receptor set was obtained from a girl aged 10-17 years with multiple sclerosis. Each CDR3 is given with its conserved first and last residue. Each record gives: J gene, D gene, clone size, V gene, CDR3 protein, CDR3 DNA. D genes are given only for firm matches. The size field is filled for only some rows; it gives once, few, many or a size class.

J: TRBJ2-3
D: NA
size: few
V: TRBV10-2
CDR3: CASSEVATQYF
DNA: TGCGCCAGCAGTGAGGTCGCTACGCAGTATTTT

J: TRBJ2-5
D: NA
size: NA
V: TRBV5-5
CDR3: CASSLRREKVETQYF
DNA: TGTGCCAGCAGCTTGAGACGGGAGAAGGTGGAGACCCAGTACTTC

J: TRBJ1-1
D: NA
size: NA
V: TRBV7-2
CDR3: CASTFLRNTEAFF
DNA: TGTGCCAGCACATTTCTTAGGAACACTGAAGCTTTCTTT

J: TRBJ2-7
D: NA
size: few
V: TRBV7-8
CDR3: CASSLEGFPDEQYF
DNA: TGTGCCAGCAGCTTAGAAGGGTTCCCCGACGAGCAGTACTTC

J: TRBJ2-6
D: NA
size: few
V: TRBV12-3/TRBV12-4
CDR3: CASTRTSGANVLTF
DNA: TGTGCCAGCACCCGGACCTCTGGGGCCAACGTCCTGACTTTC

J: TRBJ2-7
D: NA
size: NA
V: TRBV10-3
CDR3: CAISELRDPIDYEQYF
DNA: TGTGCCATCAGCGAACTCCGGGACCCGATTGACTACGAGCAGTACTTC

J: TRBJ2-7
D: NA
size: NA
V: TRBV3-1
CDR3: CASSRTETYEQYF
DNA: TGTGCCAGCAGCCGCACTGAAACTTACGAGCAGTACTTC

J: TRBJ1-1
D: NA
size: NA
V: TRBV7-2
CDR3: CASSLVGRKNTEAFF
DNA: TGTGCCAGCAGCTTAGTCGGACGGAAGAACACTGAAGCTTTCTTT

J: TRBJ2-1
D: TRBD2
size: once
V: TRBV20-1
CDR3: CSAQRGSGRHGQFF
DNA: TGCAGTGCCCAACGGGGGAGCGGGAGGCATGGGCAGTTCTTC

J: TRBJ2-1
D: TRBD2
size: once
V: TRBV27
CDR3: CASSYSTIDGTNWGNEQFF
DNA: TGTGCCAGCAGTTACTCGACGATCGACGGGACTAACTGGGGAAATGAGCAGTTCTTC

J: TRBJ2-1
D: TRBD2
size: few
V: TRBV7-9
CDR3: CASSLADLAESSYNEQFF
DNA: TGTGCCAGCAGCTTAGCGGACCTAGCGGAGAGCTCCTACAATGAGCAGTTCTTC

J: TRBJ2-3
D: NA
size: few
V: TRBV29-1
CDR3: CSVVGRGHPRDTQYF
DNA: TGCAGCGTTGTTGGCAGGGGCCATCCCAGGGATACGCAGTATTTT

J: TRBJ2-4
D: TRBD1
size: few
V: TRBV9
CDR3: CASSARSGGQGASKNIQYF
DNA: TGTGCCAGCAGCGCCCGGTCCGGGGGACAGGGGGCGTCCAAAAACATTCAGTACTTC

J: TRBJ2-3
D: TRBD2
size: NA
V: TRBV5-1
CDR3: CASSPPTSGRAASTDTQYF
DNA: TGCGCCAGCAGCCCCCCGACTAGCGGGAGAGCGGCTAGCACAGATACGCAGTATTTT

J: TRBJ1-5
D: TRBD1
size: NA
V: TRBV20-1
CDR3: CSAWTGANQPQHF
DNA: TGCAGTGCTTGGACAGGGGCCAATCAGCCCCAGCATTTT

J: TRBJ2-3
D: TRBD2
size: NA
V: TRBV6-5
CDR3: CASSYGTSYTQYF
DNA: TGTGCCAGCAGTTACGGGACTAGCTATACGCAGTATTTT

J: TRBJ1-6
D: NA
size: NA
V: TRBV12-3/TRBV12-4
CDR3: CASSFPRRGSSYNSPLHF
DNA: TGTGCCAGCAGTTTTCCCCGAAGGGGTAGCTCCTATAATTCACCCCTCCACTTT

J: TRBJ2-5
D: NA
size: few
V: TRBV6-6
CDR3: CASSYVDETQYF
DNA: TGTGCCAGCAGTTACGTGGACGAGACCCAGTACTTC

J: TRBJ2-7
D: NA
size: NA
V: TRBV7-3
CDR3: CASSLKGDRSYEQYF
DNA: TGTGCCAGCAGCTTAAAGGGGGATCGCTCCTACGAGCAGTACTTC

J: TRBJ2-5
D: TRBD2
size: NA
V: TRBV4-3
CDR3: CASSQDRVAGAQETQYF
DNA: TGCGCCAGCAGCCAAGATCGGGTGGCGGGAGCCCAAGAGACCCAGTACTTC

J: TRBJ2-1
D: NA
size: NA
V: TRBV27
CDR3: CASSSPTRRNEQFF
DNA: TGTGCCAGCAGTTCCCCCACTCGGCGGAATGAGCAGTTCTTC

J: TRBJ2-5
D: NA
size: NA
V: TRBV5-6
CDR3: CASSAGRAYGETQYF
DNA: TGTGCCAGCAGCGCCGGCCGGGCCTATGGTGAGACCCAGTACTTC

J: TRBJ2-7
D: NA
size: NA
V: TRBV10-3
CDR3: CAIRGDISYEQYF
DNA: TGTGCCATCAGGGGGGACATATCCTACGAGCAGTACTTC

J: TRBJ2-5
D: TRBD1
size: NA
V: TRBV12-3/TRBV12-4
CDR3: CASTRGTGGLLQQYF
DNA: TGTGCCAGCACCCGCGGGACAGGGGGGCTGCTCCAGCAGTACTTC